This T cell receptor (beta chain) was sequenced for a study of CD8+ T cells in alopecia areata. Sequencing relied on a cDNA template that was reverse transcribed from extracted RNA. Clones were sequenced by immunoSEQ multiplex PCR, and TCRdb holds only the in-frame ones, with some missing. The top ten clones hold 9.5% to 12% of a sample with approximately 150,000 clones, about 70% of them seen once. V lost 0 bases and J 0 bases, leaving 7 bases between the germline ends. The CDR3 runs 15 residues. Germline V gene sequence: CDR1 SGHDT, CDR2 YYEEEE. The origin of this receptor is a human donor with alopecia areata. The sample was CD8+ T cells sorted from blood, taken at week 0. The chain joins TRBV5-6 to TRBJ1-3; D is ambiguous. The CDR3 bases are TGTGCCAGCAGCTTGGGCTGGTTCTCTGGAAACACCATATATTTT. Encoded protein: CASSLGWFSGNTIYF.